A selection of T cell receptor beta chains follows, all from one sample in a study of regulatory T cells in long-lasting Graves disease. TCRdb itself ran the multiplex PCR reads through MiXCR, one entry per CDR3 protein. In the table there are about 360,000 distinct CDR3 sequences, around 16% of which are singletons. A further study also used this sample, focusing on T cells in Graves' hyperthyroidism and ophthalmopathy.

The specimen comprised peripheral blood mononuclear cells (PBMCs), sampled at new diagnosis, from a patient treated with antithyroid drugs. Source of these receptors: a woman aged 18-29 years with Graves disease. CDR3s include the opening cysteine and the closing phenylalanine or tryptophan. D genes are given only for firm matches. Clone size is shown for a subset of rows, as once, few, many or a class of expanded clone.

J: TRBJ2-1; D: TRBD2; size: many; V: TRBV7-3; CDR3: CASSPHSGRIYNEQFF; DNA: TGTGCCAGCAGCCCCCATAGCGGGAGAATCTACAATGAGCAGTTCTTC
J: TRBJ2-5; D: NA; size: NA; V: TRBV11-3; CDR3: CASSLRWIQETQYF; DNA: TGTGCCAGCAGTTTACGATGGATACAAGAGACCCAGTACTTC
J: TRBJ2-7; D: NA; size: many; V: TRBV5-1; CDR3: CASSLETALTSYEQYF; DNA: TGCGCCAGCAGCTTAGAGACGGCACTGACCTCCTACGAGCAGTACTTC
J: TRBJ2-2; D: NA; size: many; V: TRBV28; CDR3: CASSLSMNTGELFF; DNA: TGTGCCAGCAGTTTATCGATGAACACCGGGGAGCTGTTTTTT
J: TRBJ2-1; D: NA; size: NA; V: TRBV6-9; CDR3: CASSSPRTNEQFF; DNA: TGTGCCAGCAGTTCCCCAAGGACCAATGAGCAGTTCTTC
J: TRBJ1-2; D: NA; size: many; V: TRBV2; CDR3: CASKAGGSRGYTF; DNA: TGTGCCAGCAAAGCGGGGGGGTCGCGCGGCTACACCTTC
J: TRBJ1-2; D: NA; size: NA; V: TRBV6-1; CDR3: CASSNLQGVYGYTF; DNA: TGTGCCAGCAGTAACCTTCAGGGTGTCTATGGCTACACCTTC
J: TRBJ1-1; D: NA; size: NA; V: TRBV27; CDR3: CASSLLGVWGTEAFF; DNA: TGTGCCAGCAGTTTATTAGGGGTTTGGGGCACTGAAGCTTTCTTT
J: TRBJ2-7; D: NA; size: few; V: TRBV5-6; CDR3: CASSLGRKGWGYEQYF; DNA: TGTGCCAGCAGCTTGGGGAGGAAGGGATGGGGGTACGAGCAGTACTTC
J: TRBJ2-2; D: TRBD1; size: NA; V: TRBV6-2/TRBV6-3; CDR3: CASTPDRLFPDGELFF; DNA: TGTGCCAGTACTCCGGACAGGCTTTTTCCCGACGGGGAGCTGTTTTTT
J: TRBJ2-1; D: TRBD2; size: NA; V: TRBV7-3; CDR3: CASSSTSGRYEQFF; DNA: TGTGCCAGCAGCTCGACTAGCGGGAGATACGAGCAGTTCTTC
J: TRBJ2-1; D: NA; size: few; V: TRBV7-3; CDR3: CASSSTEYNEQFF; DNA: TGTGCCAGCAGCTCTACAGAATACAATGAGCAGTTCTTC
J: TRBJ2-1; D: TRBD2; size: NA; V: TRBV4-1; CDR3: CASSLSPTSGNPGNEQFF; DNA: TGCGCCAGCAGTCTTTCACCGACTAGCGGGAACCCGGGGAATGAGCAGTTCTTC
J: TRBJ1-5; D: TRBD1; size: NA; V: TRBV28; CDR3: CASSDRGNYSNQPQHF; DNA: TGTGCCAGCAGCGACAGGGGGAATTATAGCAATCAGCCCCAGCATTTT
J: TRBJ2-5; D: TRBD2; size: many; V: TRBV6-2/TRBV6-3; CDR3: CASAAGATQYF; DNA: TGTGCCAGCGCAGCGGGAGCGACCCAGTACTTC
J: TRBJ2-6; D: NA; size: few; V: TRBV20-1; CDR3: CSAQGSGANVLTF; DNA: TGCAGTGCTCAAGGCTCTGGGGCCAACGTCCTGACTTTC
J: TRBJ2-3; D: TRBD1; size: NA; V: TRBV28; CDR3: CASSLSGQGGAPRTDTQYF; DNA: TGTGCCAGCAGTTTATCTGGACAGGGGGGCGCGCCCCGTACAGATACGCAGTATTTT
J: TRBJ2-7; D: TRBD2; size: NA; V: TRBV9; CDR3: CASSPRSAGGSYEQYF; DNA: TGTGCCAGCAGCCCCCGTTCTGCGGGGGGTTCCTACGAGCAGTACTTC
J: TRBJ2-5; D: NA; size: few; V: TRBV5-6; CDR3: CASSAGPRNQETQYF; DNA: TGTGCCAGCAGCGCCGGGCCAAGGAACCAAGAGACCCAGTACTTC
J: TRBJ2-5; D: NA; size: NA; V: TRBV18; CDR3: CASSLRREQETQYF; DNA: TGTGCCAGCTCACTTCGCCGGGAACAAGAGACCCAGTACTTC
J: TRBJ2-5; D: TRBD2; size: few; V: TRBV7-2; CDR3: CASSFVAGGPQETQYF; DNA: TGTGCCAGCAGCTTTGTAGCGGGGGGGCCCCAAGAGACCCAGTACTTC
J: TRBJ2-3; D: TRBD2; size: many; V: TRBV5-1; CDR3: CASSFRGRRERGFTDTQYF; DNA: TGCGCCAGCAGCTTCCGGGGGCGCCGCGAGCGGGGGTTCACAGATACGCAGTATTTT
J: TRBJ2-5; D: NA; size: many; V: TRBV5-1; CDR3: CASSWGRGQETQYF; DNA: TGCGCCAGCAGCTGGGGGAGGGGGCAAGAGACCCAGTACTTC
J: TRBJ1-4; D: NA; size: NA; V: TRBV10-1; CDR3: CASSESGVGEKLFF; DNA: TGCGCCAGCAGTGAGTCCGGAGTGGGTGAAAAACTGTTTTTT
J: TRBJ2-7; D: NA; size: NA; V: TRBV19; CDR3: CASSISESYEQYF; DNA: TGTGCCAGTAGTATTTCGGAGTCCTACGAGCAGTACTTC
J: TRBJ2-7; D: NA; size: NA; V: TRBV6-5; CDR3: CASSSFGQISYEQYF; DNA: TGTGCCAGCAGTTCGTTCGGCCAAATCTCCTACGAGCAGTACTTC
J: TRBJ2-1; D: NA; size: many; V: TRBV5-1; CDR3: CASSLGATVTNEQFF; DNA: TGCGCCAGCAGCTTGGGGGCGACAGTAACCAATGAGCAGTTCTTC
J: TRBJ2-4; D: NA; size: few; V: TRBV5-6; CDR3: CASSLGPDIQYF; DNA: TGTGCCAGCAGCTTGGGTCCAGATATTCAGTACTTC
J: TRBJ2-3; D: NA; size: many; V: TRBV3-1; CDR3: CASSQEMWRGQGTDTQYF; DNA: TGTGCCAGCAGCCAAGAGATGTGGCGGGGTCAGGGCACAGATACGCAGTATTTT
J: TRBJ2-5; D: TRBD2; size: NA; V: TRBV20-1; CDR3: CSAPRGLAGKGQETQYF; DNA: TGCAGTGCCCCGAGGGGACTAGCGGGAAAGGGCCAAGAGACCCAGTACTTC
J: TRBJ2-1; D: TRBD2; size: many; V: TRBV5-1; CDR3: CATQPGLARNEQFF; DNA: TGCGCCACTCAACCGGGACTAGCTCGTAATGAGCAGTTCTTC
J: TRBJ1-2; D: TRBD1; size: NA; V: TRBV19; CDR3: CASSIAGGVGYTF; DNA: TGTGCCAGTAGTATAGCAGGGGGCGTTGGCTACACCTTC
J: TRBJ2-7; D: NA; size: many; V: TRBV6-9; CDR3: CASSYPNRDSYEQYF; DNA: TGTGCCAGCAGTTACCCCAACAGGGACTCCTACGAGCAGTACTTC
J: TRBJ1-1; D: NA; size: few; V: TRBV10-2; CDR3: CASSKGDVSNTEAFF; DNA: TGCGCCAGCAGCAAGGGGGACGTTTCGAACACTGAAGCTTTCTTT
J: TRBJ2-7; D: NA; size: many; V: TRBV13; CDR3: CASSLAGIGEQYF; DNA: TGTGCCAGCAGCTTGGCGGGAATCGGCGAGCAGTACTTC
J: TRBJ1-4; D: NA; size: few; V: TRBV12-3/TRBV12-4; CDR3: CASTYNEKLFF; DNA: TGTGCCAGCACTTATAATGAAAAACTGTTTTTT
J: TRBJ2-7; D: NA; size: few; V: TRBV19; CDR3: CASTPDRLPLGEQYF; DNA: TGTGCCAGCACCCCGGACCGCTTGCCGCTCGGAGAGCAGTACTTC
J: TRBJ1-2; D: NA; size: few; V: TRBV19; CDR3: CASSIWGMDYGYTF; DNA: TGTGCCAGTAGTATTTGGGGAATGGACTATGGCTACACCTTC
J: TRBJ2-1; D: NA; size: NA; V: TRBV2; CDR3: CASRGQGNSEQFF; DNA: TGTGCCAGCAGGGGCCAGGGGAACAGTGAGCAGTTCTTC
J: TRBJ2-7; D: NA; size: NA; V: TRBV11-3; CDR3: CASSLGQVGYEQYF; DNA: TGTGCCAGCAGCTTAGGGCAGGTTGGCTACGAGCAGTACTTC
J: TRBJ1-4; D: NA; size: many; V: TRBV2; CDR3: CASRATNEKLFF; DNA: TGCGCCAGCAGGGCAACTAATGAAAAACTGTTTTTT
J: TRBJ2-5; D: NA; size: few; V: TRBV6-1; CDR3: CASSPQGPQETQYF; DNA: TGTGCCAGCAGCCCCCAGGGGCCGCAAGAGACCCAGTACTTC
J: TRBJ2-7; D: TRBD1; size: many; V: TRBV12-3/TRBV12-4; CDR3: CASSPSKPGQAPYEQYF; DNA: TGTGCCAGCAGTCCCTCCAAACCGGGACAGGCACCCTACGAGCAGTACTTC
J: TRBJ2-7; D: NA; size: many; V: TRBV2; CDR3: CASSDEWQDIPNEQYF; DNA: TGTGCCAGCAGTGATGAGTGGCAGGACATACCTAACGAGCAGTACTTC
J: TRBJ1-1; D: NA; size: many; V: TRBV9; CDR3: CASSVEVNTEAFF; DNA: TGTGCCAGCAGCGTAGAGGTGAACACTGAAGCTTTCTTT
J: TRBJ2-5; D: NA; size: many; V: TRBV7-4; CDR3: CASSLNSTAFQETQYF; DNA: TGTGCCAGCAGCTTAAACTCGACAGCCTTCCAAGAGACCCAGTACTTC
J: TRBJ2-7; D: NA; size: NA; V: TRBV28; CDR3: CASSPRTQYEQYF; DNA: TGTGCCAGCAGTCCCCGGACCCAATACGAGCAGTACTTC
J: TRBJ2-7; D: NA; size: many; V: TRBV28; CDR3: CASSQTAGGEQYF; DNA: TGTGCCAGCAGTCAGACAGCCGGAGGCGAGCAGTACTTC
J: TRBJ1-5; D: NA; size: few; V: TRBV7-2; CDR3: CASSHDTSGSNQPQHF; DNA: TGTGCCAGCAGCCACGACACCTCAGGGAGCAATCAGCCCCAGCATTTT
J: TRBJ1-5; D: NA; size: few; V: TRBV20-1; CDR3: CSARGVRPNQPQHF; DNA: TGCAGTGCTAGAGGGGTCAGGCCAAATCAGCCCCAGCATTTT
J: TRBJ2-7; D: NA; size: many; V: TRBV28; CDR3: CASRRTRSRFPYEQYF; DNA: TGTGCCAGCAGGCGGACCAGATCACGCTTCCCCTACGAGCAGTACTTC
J: TRBJ2-1; D: NA; size: many; V: TRBV20-1; CDR3: CSARVERRYNEQFF; DNA: TGCAGTGCTAGGGTCGAGCGGAGGTACAATGAGCAGTTCTTC
J: TRBJ2-2; D: NA; size: few; V: TRBV4-1; CDR3: CASSQEGLGQANTGELFF; DNA: TGCGCCAGCAGCCAAGAAGGGTTAGGGCAAGCGAACACCGGGGAGCTGTTTTTT
J: TRBJ2-7; D: NA; size: NA; V: TRBV12-5; CDR3: CASAPDITYEQYF; DNA: TGTGCTAGTGCCCCGGACATTACCTACGAGCAGTACTTC